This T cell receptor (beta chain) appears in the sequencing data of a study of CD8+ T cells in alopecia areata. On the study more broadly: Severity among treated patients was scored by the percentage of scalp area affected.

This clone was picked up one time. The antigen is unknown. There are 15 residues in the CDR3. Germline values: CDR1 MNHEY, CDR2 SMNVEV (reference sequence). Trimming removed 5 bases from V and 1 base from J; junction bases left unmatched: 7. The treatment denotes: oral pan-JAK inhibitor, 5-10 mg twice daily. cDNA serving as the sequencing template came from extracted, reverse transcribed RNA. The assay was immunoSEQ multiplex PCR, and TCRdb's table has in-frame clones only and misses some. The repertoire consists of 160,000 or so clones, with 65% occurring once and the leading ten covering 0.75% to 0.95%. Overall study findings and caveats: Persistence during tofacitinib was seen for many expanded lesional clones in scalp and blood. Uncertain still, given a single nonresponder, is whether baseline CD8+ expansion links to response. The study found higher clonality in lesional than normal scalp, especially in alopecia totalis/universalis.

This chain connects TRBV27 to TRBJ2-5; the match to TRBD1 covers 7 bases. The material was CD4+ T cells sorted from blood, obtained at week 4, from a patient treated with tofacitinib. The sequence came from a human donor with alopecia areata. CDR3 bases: TGTGCCAGCAGTATCAGGGGGTTGGCCCAAGAGACCCAGTACTTC. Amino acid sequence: CASSIRGLAQETQYF.